The rows below give T cell receptor beta chains drawn from one sample of a study of OX40 agonist ivuxolimab in advanced cancers. Profiled with immunoSEQ multiplex PCR; TCRdb holds only in-frame clones, not every one. The data hold fewer than 90,000 clones, with about 89% observed a single time. The starting material was CD4+ or CD8+ T cells sorted from blood, obtained in a trial of the OX40 agonist ivuxolimab. These receptors were collected from an adult with an advanced solid tumor such as melanoma, head and neck, liver or kidney cancer. Each CDR3 is given with its conserved first and last residue. A D gene is named only where the DNA matches it firmly. Not all rows give a size; the values are once, few, many and, for expanded clones, a class.

V: TRBV5-1
size: NA
D: NA
J: TRBJ1-2
DNA: TGCGCCAGCAGCTTGGAGGCTTACTATGGCTACACCTTC
CDR3: CASSLEAYYGYTF

V: TRBV19
size: NA
D: NA
J: TRBJ2-3
DNA: TGTGCCAGTACCCCCTCGGGGGCGAGAGATACGCAGTATTTT
CDR3: CASTPSGARDTQYF

V: TRBV2
size: once
D: TRBD1
J: TRBJ1-5
DNA: TGTGCCAGCGAACCGGGACAGGGTACTCAGCCCCAGCATTTT
CDR3: CASEPGQGTQPQHF

V: TRBV7-2
size: once
D: NA
J: TRBJ1-2
DNA: TGTGCCAGCAGCCCCTATACAGGATTTGAATCAGACGGCTACACCTTC
CDR3: CASSPYTGFESDGYTF

V: TRBV6-1
size: NA
D: TRBD1
J: TRBJ2-7
DNA: TGTGCCAGCAGTGAAGGGGACAGCGCCCTTTACGAGCAGTACTTC
CDR3: CASSEGDSALYEQYF

V: TRBV9
size: NA
D: TRBD1
J: TRBJ1-2
DNA: TGTGCCAGCAGCGCGGACAGGGGCGCGGGTGGCTACACCTTC
CDR3: CASSADRGAGGYTF

V: TRBV6-1
size: NA
D: NA
J: TRBJ2-5
DNA: TGTGCCAGCAGCCTTAGGAGAGAGACCCAGTACTTC
CDR3: CASSLRRETQYF

V: TRBV19
size: NA
D: TRBD2
J: TRBJ2-1
DNA: TGTGCCAGTAGTCTTAGCGGGAGTCAAAATGAGCAGTTCTTC
CDR3: CASSLSGSQNEQFF

V: TRBV6-6
size: few
D: TRBD2
J: TRBJ2-7
DNA: TGTGCCAGCAGTTATAGCGGGAGGGCCTTTAAGTACTTC
CDR3: CASSYSGRAFKYF

V: TRBV6-1
size: NA
D: TRBD2
J: TRBJ2-4
DNA: TGTGCCAGCAGTGAACGGGGGGTAAAAAACATTCAGTACTTC
CDR3: CASSERGVKNIQYF

V: TRBV19
size: NA
D: NA
J: TRBJ1-1
DNA: TGTGCCAGTAGTATAACGGGGCCCCTACACACTGAAGCTTTCTTT
CDR3: CASSITGPLHTEAFF

V: TRBV18
size: NA
D: NA
J: TRBJ1-1
DNA: TGTGCCAGCTCACGAACGGGTCCAGGGGACATGAACACTGAAGCTTTCTTT
CDR3: CASSRTGPGDMNTEAFF

V: TRBV2
size: NA
D: TRBD1
J: TRBJ1-5
DNA: TGTGCCAGCAGTGAGTTAGGGGGCGGCCGCAATCAGCCCCAGCATTTT
CDR3: CASSELGGGRNQPQHF

V: TRBV19
size: NA
D: NA
J: TRBJ2-7
DNA: TGTGCCAGTCGTGCCGGGAATGTGGGAGAGCAGTACTTC
CDR3: CASRAGNVGEQYF

V: TRBV7-9
size: few
D: TRBD1
J: TRBJ1-2
DNA: TGTGCCAGCAGCCCTCTTGAGGGACAGGGGGCGTATGGCTACACCTTC
CDR3: CASSPLEGQGAYGYTF

V: TRBV10-3
size: few
D: NA
J: TRBJ1-5
DNA: TGTGCCATCAGTGAGGATCGGACAGTTAAAAATCAGCCCCAGCATTTT
CDR3: CAISEDRTVKNQPQHF